A single sample gave rise to the 3 T cell receptor beta chains below, sequenced in a study of cytomegalovirus exposure and HLA in healthy donors. Researchers ran the PCR with 60 Vbeta and 13 Jbeta primers. Repertoires were generated with immunoSEQ multiplex PCR, while TCRdb's copy carries only in-frame clones and drops some. The top ten hold approximately 2.5% of the sample, which has about 180,000 clones, approximately 80% seen once. The sample taken for sequencing was PBMCs. These receptors were collected from a man between 60 and 75 years old in good health and CMV-seronegative.

The chain is built from TRBV9 and TRBJ2-1; no reliable D call. Germline CDR1 is SGDLS and CDR2 is YYNGEE. V was clipped by 4 bases and J by 2 bases, with 13 bases between them. This CDR3 has 15 residues. The CDR3 loop is CASSTASVAYNEQFF. The CDR3 DNA sequence: TGTGCCAGCAGCACCGCTAGTGTTGCCTACAATGAGCAGTTCTTC.

V is TRBV5-4 and J is TRBJ1-2; the D is unclear. V dropped 3 bases and J dropped 2 bases, with 11 bases sitting between them. Germline assignment: CDR1 SGHNT and CDR2 YYREEE (reference sequence). There are 14 residues in the CDR3. The DNA for the CDR3 is TGTGCCAGCAGCTCTCGGACGGGGAACTATGGCTACACCTTC. This gives the protein CASSSRTGNYGYTF.

This clone was seen only a few times. The chain combines TRBV7-6 with TRBJ1-1, with D uncertain. Trimming pared 5 bases from V and 0 bases from J, leaving 10 bases between. CDR1 is SGHVS, CDR2 FNYEAQ, per germline. The length of the CDR3 is 14 residues. The CDR3 sequence: CASSPSGLNTEAFF. CDR3 nucleotides: TGTGCCAGCAGCCCTTCTGGGCTGAACACTGAAGCTTTCTTT.